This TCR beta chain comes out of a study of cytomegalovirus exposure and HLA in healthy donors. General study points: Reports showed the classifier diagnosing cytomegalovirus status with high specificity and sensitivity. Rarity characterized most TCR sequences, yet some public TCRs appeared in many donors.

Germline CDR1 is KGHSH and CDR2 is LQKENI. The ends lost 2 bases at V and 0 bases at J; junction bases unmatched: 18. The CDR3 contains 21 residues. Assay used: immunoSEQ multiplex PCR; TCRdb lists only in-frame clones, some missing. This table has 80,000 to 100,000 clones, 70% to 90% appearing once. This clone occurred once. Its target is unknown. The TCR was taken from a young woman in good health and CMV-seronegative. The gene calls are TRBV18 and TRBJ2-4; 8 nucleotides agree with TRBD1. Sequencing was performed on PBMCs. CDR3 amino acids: CASSPGGVGTGAPLAKNIQYF. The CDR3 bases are TGTGCCAGCTCACCAGGTGGTGTTGGGACAGGAGCCCCATTAGCCAAAAACATTCAGTACTTC.